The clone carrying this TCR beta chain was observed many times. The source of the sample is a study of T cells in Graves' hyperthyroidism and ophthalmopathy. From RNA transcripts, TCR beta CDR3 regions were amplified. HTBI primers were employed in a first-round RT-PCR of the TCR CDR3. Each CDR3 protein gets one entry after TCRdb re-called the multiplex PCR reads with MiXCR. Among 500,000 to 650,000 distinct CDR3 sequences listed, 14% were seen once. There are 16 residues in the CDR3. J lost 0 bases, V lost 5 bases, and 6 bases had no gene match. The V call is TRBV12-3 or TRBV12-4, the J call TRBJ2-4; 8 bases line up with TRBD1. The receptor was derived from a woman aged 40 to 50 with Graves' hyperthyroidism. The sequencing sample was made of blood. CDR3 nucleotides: TGTGCCAGCAGTCCCGGGGACAGGATAGCCAAAAACATTCAGTACTTC. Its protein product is CASSPGDRIAKNIQYF.